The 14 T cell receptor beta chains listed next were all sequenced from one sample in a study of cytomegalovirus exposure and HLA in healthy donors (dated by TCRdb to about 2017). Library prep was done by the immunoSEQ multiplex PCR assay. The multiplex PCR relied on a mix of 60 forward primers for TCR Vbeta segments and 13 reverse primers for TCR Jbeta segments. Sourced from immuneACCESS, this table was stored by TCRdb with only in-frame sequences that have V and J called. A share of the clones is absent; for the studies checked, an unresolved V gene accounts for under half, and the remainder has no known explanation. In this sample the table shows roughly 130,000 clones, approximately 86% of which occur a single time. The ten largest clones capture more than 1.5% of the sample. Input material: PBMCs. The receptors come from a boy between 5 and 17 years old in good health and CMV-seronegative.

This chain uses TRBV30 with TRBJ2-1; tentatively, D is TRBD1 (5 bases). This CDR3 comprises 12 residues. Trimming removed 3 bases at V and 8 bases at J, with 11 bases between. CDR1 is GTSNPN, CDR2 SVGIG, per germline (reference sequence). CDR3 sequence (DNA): TGTGCCTGGAGATCAGGGTCTCATGAGCAGTTCTTC. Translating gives CAWRSGSHEQFF.

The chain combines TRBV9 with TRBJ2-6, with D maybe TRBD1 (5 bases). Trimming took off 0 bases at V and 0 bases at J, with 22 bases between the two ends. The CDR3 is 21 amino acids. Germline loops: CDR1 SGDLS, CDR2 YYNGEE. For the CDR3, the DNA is TGTGCCAGCAGCGTAGCCCTAGACAGTGAAATACTTCCCTCTGGGGCCAACGTCCTGACTTTC. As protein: CASSVALDSEILPSGANVLTF.

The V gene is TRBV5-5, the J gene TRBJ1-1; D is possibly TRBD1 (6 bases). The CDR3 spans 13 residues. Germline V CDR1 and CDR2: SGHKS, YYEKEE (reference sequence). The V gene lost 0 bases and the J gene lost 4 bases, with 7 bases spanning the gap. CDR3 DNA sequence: TGTGCCAGCAGCTTGGTGGGGGCCACTGAAGCTTTCTTT. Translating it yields CASSLVGATEAFF.

CDR3 bases: TGTGCCAGCAGCTTGCTAGCGGGGGGGCAAGAGACCCAGTACTTC. It specifies CASSLLAGGQETQYF. The genes are TRBV7-9 and TRBJ2-5, with 12 bases identical to TRBD2. The CDR3 has 15 residues. J gave up 2 bases and V 3 bases, and 1 base lay outside the gene matches. CDR1 is SEHNR and CDR2 is FQNEAQ in the germline V gene (reference sequence).

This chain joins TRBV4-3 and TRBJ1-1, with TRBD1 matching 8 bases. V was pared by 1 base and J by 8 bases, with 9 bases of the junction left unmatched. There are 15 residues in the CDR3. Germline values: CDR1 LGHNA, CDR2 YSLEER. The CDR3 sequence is CASSQGIQGAREAFF. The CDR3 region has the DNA TGCGCCAGCAGCCAAGGAATTCAGGGGGCAAGGGAAGCTTTCTTT.

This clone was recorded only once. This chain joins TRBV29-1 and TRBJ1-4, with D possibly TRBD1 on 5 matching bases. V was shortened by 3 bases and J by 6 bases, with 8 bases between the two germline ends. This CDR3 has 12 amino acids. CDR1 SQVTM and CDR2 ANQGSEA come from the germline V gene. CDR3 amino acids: CSVEGGDEKLFF. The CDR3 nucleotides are TGCAGCGTTGAGGGGGGAGATGAAAAACTGTTTTTT.

CDR3 sequence (DNA): TGTGCCACAGCGGAGGGGACAGGGAACAATCAGCCCCAGCATTTT. Protein: CATAEGTGNNQPQHF. The V gene is TRBV15, the J gene TRBJ1-5; TRBD1 matches 9 bases. With 9 bases clipped from V and 3 bases from J, the junction kept 9 bases outside the gene matches. Germline V gene lookup returns CDR1 LNHNV and CDR2 YYDKDF (reference sequence). The CDR3 has 15 residues.

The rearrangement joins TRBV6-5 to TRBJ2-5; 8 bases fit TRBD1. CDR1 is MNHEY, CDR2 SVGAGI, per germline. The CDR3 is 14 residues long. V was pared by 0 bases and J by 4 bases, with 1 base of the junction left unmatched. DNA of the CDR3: TGTGCCAGCAGTTACTCAACAGGGGGAGAGACCCAGTACTTC. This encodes CASSYSTGGETQYF.

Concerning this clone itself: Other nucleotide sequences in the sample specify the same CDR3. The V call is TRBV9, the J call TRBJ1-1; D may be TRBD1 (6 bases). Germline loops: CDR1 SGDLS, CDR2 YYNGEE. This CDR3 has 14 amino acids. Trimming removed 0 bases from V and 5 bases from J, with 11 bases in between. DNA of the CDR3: TGTGCCAGCAGCGTAGTACTGGGGGCTACTGAAGCTTTCTTT. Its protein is CASSVVLGATEAFF.

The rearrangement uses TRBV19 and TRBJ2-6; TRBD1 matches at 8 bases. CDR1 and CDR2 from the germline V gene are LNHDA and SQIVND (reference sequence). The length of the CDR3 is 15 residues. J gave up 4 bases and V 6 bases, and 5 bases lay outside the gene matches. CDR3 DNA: TGTGCCAGTAGGGCAGGGGGCGCCGGGGCCAACGTCCTGACTTTC. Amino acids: CASRAGGAGANVLTF.

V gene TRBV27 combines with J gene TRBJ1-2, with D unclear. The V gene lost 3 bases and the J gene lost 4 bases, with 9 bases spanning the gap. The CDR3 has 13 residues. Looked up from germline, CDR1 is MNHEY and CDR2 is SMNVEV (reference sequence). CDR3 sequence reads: CASSFGVGYGYTF. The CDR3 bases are TGTGCCAGCAGTTTCGGGGTTGGCTATGGCTACACCTTC.

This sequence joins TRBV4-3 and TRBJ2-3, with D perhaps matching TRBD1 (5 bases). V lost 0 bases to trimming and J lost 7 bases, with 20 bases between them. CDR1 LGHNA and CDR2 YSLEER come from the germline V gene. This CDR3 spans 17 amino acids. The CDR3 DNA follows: TGCGCCAGCAGCCAAGATCTGCAGGGTCCGGTGTCAAATACGCAGTATTTT. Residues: CASSQDLQGPVSNTQYF.

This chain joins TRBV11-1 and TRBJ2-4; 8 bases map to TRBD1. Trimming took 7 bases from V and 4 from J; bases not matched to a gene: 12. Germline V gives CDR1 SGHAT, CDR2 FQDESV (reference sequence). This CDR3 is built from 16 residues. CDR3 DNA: TGTGCCAGCACCCCCGAAACCGGACAGGGTAAAAACATTCAGTACTTC. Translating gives CASTPETGQGKNIQYF.

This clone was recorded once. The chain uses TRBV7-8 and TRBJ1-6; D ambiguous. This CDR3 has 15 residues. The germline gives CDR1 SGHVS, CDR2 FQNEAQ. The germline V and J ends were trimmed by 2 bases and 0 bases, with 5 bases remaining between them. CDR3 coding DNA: TGTGCCAGCAGCTTATTTAACTCCTATAATTCACCCCTCCACTTT. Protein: CASSLFNSYNSPLHF.